This entry features one T cell receptor beta chain sequence. These data originate in a study of blood T cell repertoires in COVID-19. Patients at the Seattle site were enrolled during active infection and followed longitudinally. V shed 3 bases, J shed 8 bases, and the junction held 16 bases outside the gene matches. This CDR3 contains 16 residues. The germline gives CDR1 SGHRS, CDR2 YFSETQ. The assay was immunoSEQ multiplex PCR, and TCRdb's table has in-frame clones only and misses some. The sample shows approximately 75,000 clones, 65% to 85% of them seen only once. The sequence came from a man between 50 and 59 years old with COVID-19, enrolled during active disease. This chain joins TRBV5-1 and TRBJ1-2; 7 bases fit TRBD1. Sequencing was performed on peripheral blood. The CDR3 coding sequence is TGCGCCAGCAGCTGGGCGACAGGGCAACGTACCCAAGGCTACACCTTC. As protein: CASSWATGQRTQGYTF.